A single T cell receptor (beta chain) is shown here with its context. TCRB immunosequencing input was five hundred nanograms of biopsy DNA per sample. Using immunoSEQ multiplex PCR, the repertoire was profiled, and TCRdb retains in-frame clones only, with some absent. The data show roughly 30,000 clones, around three quarters seen once. CDR3 size: 14 residues. From germline, CDR1 is MNHNS and CDR2 SASEGT. V dropped 6 bases and J dropped 3; count of bases not matched to a gene: 5. The data originate from a study of T cell repertoires in ileal Crohn's disease. The wider study: Thiopurines (approximately 10) or anti-TNF agents (more than 17) were given postoperatively to about half.

This chain connects TRBV6-1 to TRBJ2-7, with 10 positions matching TRBD1. The sequence was obtained from an adult with Crohn's disease. The material sequenced was ileal tissue. In DNA, the CDR3 is TGTGCCAGCAGACCGGGACAGGGGAACTACGAGCAGTACTTC. Amino acid sequence: CASRPGQGNYEQYF.